This T cell receptor beta chain was observed in a study of blood T cell repertoires in COVID-19. This table comes from immunoSEQ multiplex PCR, and its TCRdb copy is limited to in-frame clones, with some not included. This table holds nearly 250,000 clones, around 85% found once. The CDR3 sequence is 14 residues long. Germline V CDR1 and CDR2: KGHSH, LQKENI. V was trimmed by 3 bases and J by 0 bases, leaving 8 bases between them. The chain is built from TRBV18 and TRBJ1-1; D remains ambiguous. The sequenced sample was PBMCs or T cells enriched from blood (not recorded which). This TCR came from a woman between 45 and 65 years old with acute COVID-19. The CDR3 spells CASSPSYLNTEAFF. CDR3 DNA: TGTGCCAGCTCACCCTCCTATCTGAACACTGAAGCTTTCTTT.